Presented here are 29 T cell receptor beta chains from one specimen sequenced in a study of T cells in Graves' hyperthyroidism and ophthalmopathy. Template material for amplifying TCR beta CDR3 regions consisted of RNA transcripts. TCR CDR3 underwent first-round RT-PCR with the HTBI primer set. TCRdb redid the calling of the multiplex PCR reads with MiXCR, one entry per CDR3 protein. The table records some 250,000 distinct CDR3 sequences, around 15% of them present only once. Sequencing was performed on blood. The source of these receptors is a woman aged 45-59 years with Graves' hyperthyroidism that later progressed to Graves' ophthalmopathy.

This clonotype has a handful of counts. Possible read error: a much larger clone is one base away. This chain links TRBV2 with TRBJ2-5; D is perhaps TRBD2 (6 bases). This CDR3 has 12 amino acids. CDR1 SNHLY and CDR2 FYNNEI come from the germline V gene. The ends were cut back, 6 bases at V and 4 bases at J, with 9 bases in the middle. CDR3 residues: CASRSSAETQYF. CDR3 DNA: TGTGCCAGCAGATCTAGCGCAGAGACCCAGTACTTC.

The sample holds a few counts of this clonotype. The chain combines TRBV6-1 with TRBJ2-7, with D possibly being TRBD1 (6 bases). This CDR3 has 14 residues. Germline V gene data show CDR1 as MNHNS and CDR2 as SASEGT. The ends were cut back, 8 bases at V and 4 bases at J, with 18 bases in the middle. The CDR3 coding sequence is TGTGCCAGCGGCCGAACAGGGATCCCGTACGAGCAGTACTTC. Translating it yields CASGRTGIPYEQYF.

This clonotype showed up many times. J is TRBJ2-3 and V is TRBV28, with D uncertain. From germline, CDR1 is MDHEN and CDR2 SYDVKM. The CDR3 has 14 amino acids. V was shortened by 7 bases and J by 0 bases, with 11 bases between the two germline ends. This CDR3 is CASIKGASTDTQYF. CDR3 coding DNA: TGTGCCAGCATAAAGGGCGCTAGCACAGATACGCAGTATTTT.

This clonotype has a count of ten or more. V and J are TRBV20-1 and TRBJ1-5, with 8 bases lining up with TRBD1. Trimming removed 5 bases from V and 0 bases from J; junction bases left unmatched: 15. Germline loops: CDR1 DFQATT, CDR2 SNEGSKA (reference sequence). This CDR3 comprises 18 residues. The CDR3 reads CSAPSLETGDYSNQPQHF. The CDR3 DNA follows: TGCAGTGCTCCCAGCCTCGAGACAGGGGATTATAGCAATCAGCCCCAGCATTTT.

This clonotype appeared many times. One end of the junction does not line up with germline, which may come from a read error. The J gene is TRBJ1-5, the V gene TRBV10-1; 8 positions agree with TRBD1. The germline V gene has CDR1 WNHNN and CDR2 SYGVQD (reference sequence). This CDR3 comprises 17 residues. The CDR3 protein is CASCEQGGSYSNQPQHF. In DNA form, the CDR3 reads TGCGCCAGCTGTGAACAGGGGGGATCATATAGCAATCAGCCCCAGCATTTT.

This clonotype was recorded at least ten times. The rearrangement joins TRBV5-1 to TRBJ2-3; 9 nucleotides align to TRBD2. This CDR3 comprises 17 residues. CDR1 and CDR2 from the germline V gene are SGHRS and YFSETQ. The ends lost 4 bases at V and 0 bases at J; junction bases unmatched: 9. The CDR3 sequence: CASSQYVAGVSTDTQYF. As DNA, the CDR3 is TGCGCCAGCAGCCAGTACGTAGCGGGAGTCAGCACAGATACGCAGTATTTT.

This clonotype was counted between two and nine times. The V and J genes are TRBV15 and TRBJ2-1; 7 bases are a match to TRBD2. The CDR3 length is 15 residues. Germline V lookup: CDR1 LNHNV, CDR2 YYDKDF (reference sequence). V trimming: 4 bases; J trimming: 5 bases; junction bases outside the gene matches: 8. The CDR3 sequence is CATSTGLVGNNEQFF. The CDR3 DNA reads TGTGCCACCAGCACCGGACTAGTGGGGAACAATGAGCAGTTCTTC.

In this sample, this clonotype turned up a few times. The rearrangement uses TRBV5-6 and TRBJ2-1; 14 bases fit TRBD2. With 4 bases clipped from V and 9 bases from J, the junction kept 9 bases outside the gene matches. Germline V CDR1 and CDR2: SGHDT, YYEEEE. The CDR3 loop spans 16 amino acids. CDR3 nucleotides: TGTGCCAGCAGCCCGGGACTAGCGGGAGTTAGGGCTGAGCAGTTCTTC. Protein product: CASSPGLAGVRAEQFF.

The chain combines TRBV20-1 with TRBJ2-7, with 8 bases identical to TRBD2. The V and J ends lost 3 bases and 6 bases, in that order; junction bases with no gene match: 13. Per germline, CDR1 DFQATT and CDR2 SNEGSKA (reference sequence). The CDR3 is 15 amino acids. The CDR3 nucleotides read TGCAGTGCTAGTTCGACGGGAGGGCCGGTTCTCGAGCAGTACTTC. This translates into CSASSTGGPVLEQYF.

This clonotype came up many times. This chain uses TRBV9 with TRBJ2-5, with D perhaps given as TRBD1 or TRBD2 (7 bases each). The germline V gene encodes CDR1 SGDLS and CDR2 YYNGEE. The CDR3 length is 16 residues. V dropped 4 bases and J dropped 7 bases, with 23 bases sitting between them. CDR3 sequence: CASSPGGAGPFGTQYF. The CDR3 DNA sequence: TGTGCCAGCAGCCCAGGGGGGGCAGGGCCATTTGGGACCCAGTACTTC.

As DNA, the CDR3 is TGTGCCAGCACTCCCTTGGGTGGAGGGGGCACAGATACGCAGTATTTT. Protein sequence: CASTPLGGGGTDTQYF. The chain couples TRBV5-5 to TRBJ2-3; D perhaps matches TRBD2 (6 bases). The CDR3 spans 16 residues. Trimming pared 6 bases from V and 1 base from J, leaving 18 bases between. CDR1 SGHKS and CDR2 YYEKEE come from the germline V gene (reference sequence).

This clonotype appeared a few times. The J gene is TRBJ2-6, the V gene TRBV2; D uncertain. Germline V gives CDR1 SNHLY, CDR2 FYNNEI. The CDR3 is 17 amino acids. Trimming took off 0 bases at V and 0 bases at J, with 9 bases between the two ends. The CDR3 region has the DNA TGTGCCAGCAGTGAAGCGCACGGGTTCTCTGGGGCCAACGTCCTGACTTTC. It translates to CASSEAHGFSGANVLTF.

This clonotype has ten or more counts. J is TRBJ2-7 and V is TRBV20-1, with D hard to call. The length of the CDR3 is 11 residues. The ends were cut back, 6 bases at V and 0 bases at J, with 6 bases in the middle. Germline V gene sequence: CDR1 DFQATT, CDR2 SNEGSKA (reference sequence). CDR3 amino acids: CSASNSYEQYF. In DNA, the CDR3 is TGCAGTGCCTCGAACTCCTACGAGCAGTACTTC.

The chain links TRBV7-6 to TRBJ2-7, with 8 positions matching TRBD1. V trimming: 0 bases; J trimming: 4 bases; junction bases outside the gene matches: 8. Germline V gene sequence: CDR1 SGHVS, CDR2 FNYEAQ. This CDR3 contains 16 residues. CDR3: CASSLAIDRGSYEQYF. DNA for the CDR3: TGTGCCAGCAGCTTAGCAATCGACAGGGGATCATACGAGCAGTACTTC. Full variable domain (outside the CDR3, taken from reference TRBV7-6 and TRBJ2-7): GAGVSQSPRYKVTKRGQDVALRCDPISGHVSLYWYRQALGQGPEFLTYFNYEAQQDKSGLPNDRFSAERPEGSISTLTIQRTEQRDSAMYRCASSLAIDRGSYEQYFGPGTRLTVT.

The rearrangement links TRBV19 to TRBJ1-1; D may be TRBD1 (5 bases). This CDR3 region has 16 residues. V shed 1 base and J shed 5 bases, with 17 bases lying between them. Germline V gene sequence: CDR1 LNHDA, CDR2 SQIVND (reference sequence). CDR3 sequence: CASSIVAGRGWTEAFF. The CDR3 nucleotides are TGTGCCAGTAGTATAGTAGCGGGACGGGGTTGGACTGAAGCTTTCTTT. The complete variable domain, with remaining parts taken from reference TRBV19 and TRBJ1-1, reads DGGITQSPKYLFRKEGQNVTLSCEQNLNHDAMYWYRQDPGQGLRLIYYSQIVNDFQKGDIAEGYSVSREKKESFPLTVTSAQKNPTAFYLCASSIVAGRGWTEAFFGQGTRLTVV.

This clonotype was observed many times. This chain links TRBV20-1 with TRBJ1-6; D unclear. This CDR3 comprises 16 residues. CDR1 is DFQATT and CDR2 is SNEGSKA in the germline V gene (reference sequence). V lost 0 bases to trimming and J lost 5 bases, with 14 bases between them. CDR3 nucleotide sequence: TGCAGTGCTAGAGATAGGGTAGCGGGGAATAATTCACCCCTCCACTTT. This codes for CSARDRVAGNNSPLHF.

About this clonotype: A much more abundant neighbour one base away suggests this may be a read error. The chain employs TRBV29-1 and TRBJ2-1, with 11 positions matching TRBD2. V lost 4 bases, J lost 6 bases, and 11 bases stayed unmatched. CDR3 length: 16 amino acids. Germline CDR1 reads SQVTM; CDR2 reads ANQGSEA. The DNA for the CDR3 is TGCAGCGTTGGAACCCTCGCTAGCGGGAGGCCCAATGAGCAGTTCTTC. It is translated as CSVGTLASGRPNEQFF.

This clonotype was observed at least ten times. This rearrangement joins TRBV5-1 to TRBJ2-5; 8 nucleotides match TRBD2. Germline CDR1 is SGHRS and CDR2 is YFSETQ. The CDR3 totals 17 residues. Germline trimming cut 4 bases from V and 1 base from J; bases unmatched to any gene: 12. The DNA for the CDR3 is TGCGCCAGCAGCCGGGTGGGGGCTAGCGGGTTCCAAGAGACCCAGTACTTC. This encodes CASSRVGASGFQETQYF.

This clonotype occurred many times. The chain combines TRBV11-2 with TRBJ2-2, with D unresolved. This CDR3 region has 12 residues. Germline CDR1 SGHAT, CDR2 FQNNGV. The V and J ends lost 5 bases and 8 bases respectively, with 9 bases between them. This chain's CDR3 is CASSPPRGELFF. CDR3 nucleotides: TGTGCCAGCAGCCCCCCCCGAGGGGAGCTGTTTTTT. Filled out from reference TRBV11-2 and TRBJ2-2, the complete variable domain reads EAGVAQSPRYKIIEKRQSVAFWCNPISGHATLYWYQQILGQGPKLLIQFQNNGVVDDSQLPKDRFSAERLKGVDSTLKIQPAKLEDSAVYLCASSPPRGELFFGEGSRLTVL.

This clonotype was observed at least ten times. The rearrangement links TRBV12-3 or TRBV12-4 to TRBJ1-1; perhaps TRBD1 as D (5 bases). The length of the CDR3 is 15 residues. The germline V and J ends were trimmed by 2 bases and 5 bases, with 15 bases remaining between them. As DNA, the CDR3 is TGTGCCAGCAGTTTACAGCGATCCAAGGGGACTGAAGCTTTCTTT. Translating it yields CASSLQRSKGTEAFF.

This clonotype was seen at least ten times. The J gene is TRBJ2-1, the V gene TRBV2; maybe TRBD1 (5 bases). Germline loops: CDR1 SNHLY, CDR2 FYNNEI. Trimming stripped 1 base from V and 6 bases from J, with 7 bases between. The CDR3 runs 13 residues. CDR3 loop: CASSEGRVNEQFF. The CDR3 DNA reads as TGTGCCAGCAGTGAAGGCAGGGTCAATGAGCAGTTCTTC.

This clonotype was found many times. This chain connects TRBV10-3 to TRBJ2-2; D possibly corresponds to TRBD1 (5 bases). Germline assignment: CDR1 ENHRY and CDR2 SYGVKD. Trimming stripped 10 bases from V and 5 bases from J, with 20 bases between. CDR3 size: 15 residues. CDR3 in DNA: TGTGCCACCAATGGGGTAGCCAAGGGGACCGGGGAGCTGTTTTTT. This encodes CATNGVAKGTGELFF.

This clonotype came up a few times. The chain is built from TRBV5-1 and TRBJ1-3; TRBD1 aligns across 9 bases. The CDR3 sequence is 13 residues long. CDR1 SGHRS and CDR2 YFSETQ come from the germline V gene. Losses at the gene ends were 8 bases for V and 7 bases for J; bases not matched to a gene: 7. CDR3 sequence: CASAGTGSNTIYF. CDR3 DNA sequence: TGCGCCAGTGCCGGGACAGGGTCTAACACCATATATTTT.

This clonotype was counted at least ten times. This chain joins TRBV12-3 or TRBV12-4 and TRBJ2-3; 11 nucleotides agree with TRBD1. V gave up 5 bases and J gave up 4 bases; unmatched junction bases: 8. The CDR3 is 16 residues long. DNA for the CDR3: TGTGCCAGCAGTCCCCGGACAGGGGGCAGGCCAGATACGCAGTATTTT. It translates to CASSPRTGGRPDTQYF.

This clonotype came up many times. The chain is built from TRBV11-3 and TRBJ2-7; TRBD1 matches at 7 bases. The CDR3 extends over 13 amino acids. V trimming: 2 bases; J trimming: 2 bases; junction bases outside the gene matches: 0. Germline CDR1 SGHNT, CDR2 YENEEA. The DNA for the CDR3 is TGTGCCAGCAGCTTACAGGGGGCCTACGAGCAGTACTTC. As protein: CASSLQGAYEQYF.

This clonotype was seen only a few times. This sequence may be a read error, since a much larger clone differs from it by one base. This chain connects TRBV29-1 to TRBJ1-1; unclear D gene. With 7 bases removed from V and 7 bases from J, the gap between germline ends came to 10 bases. Germline values: CDR1 SQVTM, CDR2 ANQGSEA. The CDR3 totals 10 residues. CDR3 residues: CSAEESEAFF. The CDR3 region has the DNA TGCAGCGCCGAGGAGAGTGAAGCTTTCTTT.

The sample holds a few counts of this clonotype. The chain joins TRBV9 to TRBJ2-2; 11 positions agree with TRBD2. Germline CDR1 and CDR2: SGDLS and YYNGEE. V lost 3 bases, J lost 6 bases, and 7 bases stayed unmatched. The CDR3 length is 16 residues. The CDR3 spells CASSESSGRPPGELFF. In DNA form, the CDR3 reads TGTGCCAGCAGCGAGTCTAGCGGGAGGCCTCCCGGGGAGCTGTTTTTT.

Remarks on this clonotype: A read error is possible here, since a much larger clone lies one base away. This chain joins TRBV29-1 and TRBJ1-5; possibly TRBD1 for D (6 bases). Germline lookup yields CDR1 SQVTM and CDR2 ANQGSEA. Trimming cost V 6 bases and J 4 bases, with 25 bases left between them. The CDR3 has 17 amino acids. CDR3: CSVHDRPHPRRNQPQHF. The CDR3 nucleotides are TGCAGCGTACATGACAGGCCCCACCCTCGCCGGAATCAGCCCCAGCATTTT.

This clonotype was observed many times. The chain employs TRBV7-8 and TRBJ2-7; D unresolved. V lost 5 bases and J lost 4, with 15 bases in between. Germline-derived CDR1 and CDR2 are SGHVS and FQNEAQ. CDR3 size: 14 residues. The CDR3 nucleotides are TGTGCCAGCAGCGCACGATGGACGGGTTACGAGCAGTACTTC. Protein: CASSARWTGYEQYF.